The clone carrying this T cell receptor (beta chain) was found a few times. Its matching antigen is unknown. Punch biopsies of lesional scalp, plus peripheral blood, were taken from alopecia areata patients. Germline V gene lookup returns CDR1 LNHDA and CDR2 SQIVND (reference sequence). V lost 6 bases to trimming and J lost 4 bases, with 10 bases between them. The CDR3 covers 13 residues. After isolation, RNA underwent reverse transcription to generate cDNA as the sequencing template. Sequenced by immunoSEQ multiplex PCR; TCRdb stores in-frame clones only, minus some. The repertoire has roughly 6,000 clones, about 55% of them found once; the top ten carry about 13%. The record originates from a study of CD8+ T cells in alopecia areata. Study-wide context: Administration of oral tofacitinib to treated patients was at 5 to 10 mg twice daily.

Regarding the study as a whole: An increase in clonality over normal scalp was evident in lesional scalp, especially alopecia totalis/universalis.

V gene TRBV19 combines with J gene TRBJ1-3, with D maybe TRBD1 (6 bases). The sample consisted of skin. This sequence was found in a human donor with alopecia areata. The CDR3 DNA reads TGTGCCAGTAGAGCGGGACACGGAAACACCATATATTTT. This codes for CASRAGHGNTIYF.